Below, 15 T cell receptor beta chains from the same sample are listed, as sequenced in a study of Tregs in tolerant kidney transplant recipients. Mixed chimerism was transient after nonmyeloablative marrow transplants from related graft donors. The data were produced by immunoSEQ multiplex PCR, yet TCRdb's version contains in-frame clones alone and is incomplete. This table has tens of thousands of clones, 90% to 95% appearing once. This sample comprised CD4+ T cells from blood (PBMCs), obtained 24 months after the transplant. These receptors came from a human patient who received a combined kidney and bone marrow transplant. Some T cells may trace back to the graft donor.

In DNA form, the CDR3 reads TGTGCCAGCAGCTACGGGACTAGCCCCGAGGAGACCCAGTACTTC. Translated, it gives CASSYGTSPEETQYF. The V call is TRBV5-4, the J call TRBJ2-5; 9 bases match TRBD2. Trimming cost V 3 bases and J 5 bases; bases outside gene matches: 8. The CDR3 contains 15 residues. CDR1 is SGHNT and CDR2 is YYREEE in the germline V gene (reference sequence).

The chain uses TRBV30 and TRBJ2-3, with 12 bases aligning to TRBD2. Unmatched junction bases numbered 6, after V lost 2 bases and J lost 3 bases. The length of the CDR3 is 16 residues. Germline CDR1 is GTSNPN and CDR2 is SVGIG (reference sequence). DNA of the CDR3: TGTGCCTGGAGTAACCCGACTAGCGGGGGAACAGATACGCAGTATTTT. As protein: CAWSNPTSGGTDTQYF. The full variable domain, completed using reference TRBV30 and TRBJ2-3, is SQTIHQWPATLVQPVGSPLSLECTVEGTSNPNLYWYRQAAGRGLQLLFYSVGIGQISSEVPQNLSASRPQDRQFILSSKKLLLSDSGFYLCAWSNPTSGGTDTQYFGPGTRLTVL.

This chain joins TRBV7-6 and TRBJ1-6; tentatively, D is TRBD1 (6 bases). The CDR3 loop spans 20 amino acids. Trimming removed 0 bases at V and 9 bases at J, with 27 bases between. Germline CDR1 SGHVS, CDR2 FNYEAQ. The CDR3 DNA follows: TGTGCCAGCAGCTTAGCAGGGGGTAGGACCCACCCTAAAAGACGTTCACCCCTCCACTTT. It translates to CASSLAGGRTHPKRRSPLHF.

The CDR3 nucleotides read TGTGCCAGCAGGCAAACCGGGACTAGGGAGACCCAGTACTTC. Its protein product is CASRQTGTRETQYF. V usage is TRBV6-1 and J usage is TRBJ2-5; TRBD2 agrees at 8 bases. This CDR3 is 14 amino acids long. V dropped 6 bases and J dropped 5; count of bases not matched to a gene: 8. Per the germline V gene, CDR1 is MNHNS and CDR2 is SASEGT.

V and J are TRBV7-8 and TRBJ1-2; D may be TRBD1 (6 bases). V was trimmed by 3 bases and J by 4 bases, leaving 12 bases between them. Germline CDR1 reads SGHVS; CDR2 reads FQNEAQ. The CDR3 sequence is 14 residues long. The CDR3 region is CASSFSVQGYGYTF. In DNA form, the CDR3 reads TGTGCCAGCAGCTTCTCAGTACAGGGCTATGGCTACACCTTC.

The chain employs TRBV15 and TRBJ2-5, with 16 bases identical to TRBD2. Germline loops: CDR1 LNHNV, CDR2 YYDKDF (reference sequence). The CDR3 runs to 19 residues. V dropped 3 bases and J dropped 0; count of bases not matched to a gene: 7. The CDR3 sequence is CATSRPGLAGGEYQETQYF. DNA of the CDR3: TGTGCCACCAGCAGGCCGGGACTAGCGGGAGGGGAGTACCAAGAGACCCAGTACTTC.

The rearrangement joins TRBV5-4 to TRBJ2-2; 12 bases match TRBD2. After removal of 4 bases from V and 5 bases from J, the junction contained 3 bases not matched to a gene. This CDR3 region has 15 residues. Per the germline V gene, CDR1 is SGHNT and CDR2 is YYREEE (reference sequence). The CDR3 DNA follows: TGTGCCAGCAGCCCTGGACTAGCGGGGACCGGGGAGCTGTTTTTT. Its translation: CASSPGLAGTGELFF. Supplemented by reference TRBV5-4 and TRBJ2-2, the full variable domain reads ETGVTQSPTHLIKTRGQQVTLRCSSQSGHNTVSWYQQALGQGPQFIFQYYREEENGRGNFPPRFSGLQFPNYSSELNVNALELDDSALYLCASSPGLAGTGELFFGEGSRLTVL.

The chain has TRBV7-2 and TRBJ2-2; TRBD2 matches at 12 bases. The V gene end was trimmed by 5 bases and the J gene end by 5 bases; junction bases not matched to a gene: 3. The CDR3 extends over 15 amino acids. CDR1 and CDR2 (germline): SGHTA, FQGNSA. The CDR3 sequence: CASSRGLAGTGELFF. DNA for the CDR3: TGTGCCAGCAGCCGTGGACTAGCGGGGACCGGGGAGCTGTTTTTT.

This clone occurred once. The V call is TRBV11-3, the J call TRBJ2-1, with 11 nucleotides matching TRBD2. The CDR3 runs to 15 residues. CDR1 SGHNT and CDR2 YENEEA come from the germline V gene. Trimming removed 3 bases from V and 2 bases from J; junction bases left unmatched: 0. The CDR3 coding sequence is TGTGCCAGCAGCTTGACTAGCGGGACCTACAATGAGCAGTTCTTC. This gives the protein CASSLTSGTYNEQFF.

The chain employs TRBV15 and TRBJ1-5; unclear D gene. Trimming shortened V by 1 base and J by 3 bases, and 13 bases separated the two germline ends. This CDR3 spans 16 amino acids. Germline CDR1 reads LNHNV; CDR2 reads YYDKDF (reference sequence). The CDR3 spells CATSRGGLGDNQPQHF. CDR3 sequence (DNA): TGTGCCACCAGCAGAGGAGGGCTGGGAGACAATCAGCCCCAGCATTTT.

V is TRBV4-1 and J is TRBJ2-7; perhaps TRBD2 as D (5 bases). Germline CDR1 MGHRA, CDR2 YSYEKL. V was pared by 1 base and J by 3 bases, with 16 bases between. The CDR3 sequence is 16 residues long. Written as DNA, the CDR3 is TGCGCCAGCAGCCAAGGATGGTTTAGCGTCGGCTACGAGCAGTACTTC. Residues: CASSQGWFSVGYEQYF.

The V and J genes are TRBV19 and TRBJ1-1, with D maybe TRBD1 (5 bases). The CDR3 contains 14 residues. The ends were cut back, 3 bases at V and 3 bases at J, with 11 bases in the middle. The germline gives CDR1 LNHDA, CDR2 SQIVND (reference sequence). CDR3 coding DNA: TGTGCCAGTAGTATGATAGACAGATACACTGAAGCTTTCTTT. Translation: CASSMIDRYTEAFF.

The chain joins TRBV11-3 to TRBJ2-7; D is uncertain. Deletions cut 1 base from V and 0 bases from J, with 7 bases between. The CDR3 has 14 amino acids. CDR1 is SGHNT, CDR2 YENEEA, per germline. The CDR3 DNA sequence: TGTGCCAGCAGCTTAGCTGCCAGCTCCTACGAGCAGTACTTC. Translating gives CASSLAASSYEQYF.

The V gene is TRBV30, the J gene TRBJ2-2, with 9 bases identical to TRBD1. This CDR3 is built from 20 residues. With 0 bases clipped from V and 4 bases from J, the junction kept 18 bases outside the gene matches. CDR1 is GTSNPN, CDR2 SVGIG, per germline (reference sequence). CDR3 region: CAWSVFPRDRVILVTGELFF. CDR3 DNA sequence: TGTGCCTGGAGTGTTTTTCCCCGGGACAGGGTCATCCTGGTCACCGGGGAGCTGTTTTTT.

The J gene is TRBJ2-2, the V gene TRBV19, with TRBD2 matching 7 bases. CDR3 length: 17 residues. Germline CDR1 is LNHDA and CDR2 is SQIVND (reference sequence). The J segment lost 7 bases and the V segment lost 7 bases, leaving 18 bases of the junction unmatched. Here the CDR3 reads CASTPSYGGTTGGELFF. CDR3 sequence (DNA): TGTGCCAGTACCCCCTCATATGGGGGGACTACCGGCGGGGAGCTGTTTTTT.